These 21 T cell receptor beta chains share one sample of origin, sequenced in a study of T cell repertoires in cytomegalovirus infection. TCRdb independently ran MiXCR on the reads; one entry per CDR3 protein. The sample has around 120,000 distinct CDR3 sequences; 7.5% to 9% are singletons. The sample consisted of PBMCs. The receptors derive from a human donor in good health (CMV status not recorded). Some clones in this sample may be carry-over from other donors' samples.

The table lists this clonotype with many counts. The rearrangement joins TRBV7-6 to TRBJ1-4, with a tentative D call TRBD1 (6 bases). The CDR3 totals 20 residues. Germline-derived CDR1 and CDR2 are SGHVS and FNYEAQ. Trimming took 5 bases from V and 0 from J, leaving 25 bases between them. CDR3 DNA sequence: TGTGCCAGCAGCCCGTGGACAGCGGTTCGGGTGAATACAACTAATGAAAAACTGTTTTTT. This codes for CASSPWTAVRVNTTNEKLFF. Drawing the rest from reference TRBV7-6 and TRBJ1-4, the complete variable domain is GAGVSQSPRYKVTKRGQDVALRCDPISGHVSLYWYRQALGQGPEFLTYFNYEAQQDKSGLPNDRFSAERPEGSISTLTIQRTEQRDSAMYRCASSPWTAVRVNTTNEKLFFGSGTQLSVL.

This clonotype was recorded a few times. The rearrangement uses TRBV9 and TRBJ2-6, with D perhaps TRBD2 (5 bases). Germline V gene lookup returns CDR1 SGDLS and CDR2 YYNGEE. This CDR3 is 16 amino acids long. V dropped 3 bases and J dropped 0 bases, with 10 bases sitting between them. The CDR3 protein is CASSGVGSSGANVLTF. The CDR3 DNA reads as TGTGCCAGCAGCGGAGTAGGGAGCTCTGGGGCCAACGTCCTGACTTTC.

This clonotype was seen at least ten times. The CDR3 spells CASSPLGTGYEQYF. The CDR3 coding sequence is TGTGCCAGCAGCCCCCTTGGTACGGGCTACGAGCAGTACTTC. The chain recombines TRBV7-8 with TRBJ2-7, with D unclear. Germline V lookup: CDR1 SGHVS, CDR2 FQNEAQ. The V and J ends lost 5 bases and 3 bases respectively, with 14 bases between them. The CDR3 is made up of 14 amino acids. Variable domain in full (rest from reference TRBV7-8 and TRBJ2-7): GAGVSQSPRYKVAKRGQDVALRCDPISGHVSLFWYQQALGQGPEFLTYFQNEAQLDKSGLPSDRFFAERPEGSVSTLKIQRTQQEDSAVYLCASSPLGTGYEQYFGPGTRLTVT.

Only a few counts were recorded for this clonotype. The genes are TRBV29-1 and TRBJ1-2; the D is unclear. Germline lookup yields CDR1 SQVTM and CDR2 ANQGSEA. The germline V and J ends were trimmed by 7 bases and 5 bases, with 20 bases remaining between them. This CDR3 comprises 14 residues. The CDR3, as DNA: TGCAGCGCGGAGCCGGTGGTAAGCCCGTATGGCTACACCTTC. Encoded protein: CSAEPVVSPYGYTF.

The chain recombines TRBV29-1 with TRBJ2-5, with 9 bases that match TRBD1. This CDR3 spans 15 amino acids. Germline V lookup: CDR1 SQVTM, CDR2 ANQGSEA. The V gene end was trimmed by 5 bases and the J gene end by 3 bases; junction bases not matched to a gene: 10. This CDR3 is CSVTLPGQGKETQYF. The CDR3 DNA is TGCAGCGTTACGCTGCCCGGACAGGGGAAAGAGACCCAGTACTTC.

The table lists this clonotype with a few counts. This sequence joins TRBV7-3 and TRBJ1-6, with D maybe TRBD1 (6 bases). CDR1 is SGHTA, CDR2 FQGTGA, per germline. The CDR3 is made up of 13 amino acids. Trimming removed 2 bases at V and 10 bases at J, with 9 bases between. CDR3 in amino acids: CASSLGGPSPLHF. The CDR3 region has the DNA TGTGCCAGCAGCTTAGGGGGCCCCTCACCCCTCCACTTT. Looking up the rest from reference TRBV7-3 and TRBJ1-6 gives the full variable domain: GAGVSQTPSNKVTEKGKYVELRCDPISGHTALYWYRQSLGQGPEFLIYFQGTGAADDSGLPNDRFFAVRPEGSVSTLKIQRTERGDSAVYLCASSLGGPSPLHFGNGTRLTVT.

Comment on this clonotype: A clone one base away is much larger, so this may be a read error. V and J are TRBV28 and TRBJ1-2; possible D gene TRBD1, 6 bases. Trimming removed 6 bases at V and 5 bases at J, with 13 bases between. The CDR3 is 13 residues long. Germline V gene data show CDR1 as MDHEN and CDR2 as SYDVKM. In nucleotides, the CDR3 is TGTGCCAGCAGATACAGGGAGACGTATGGCTACACCTTC. Amino acid sequence: CASRYRETYGYTF.

This clonotype was recorded at least ten times. CDR3 residues: CAISPGESYEQYF. CDR3 sequence (DNA): TGTGCCATCAGCCCCGGGGAGTCCTACGAGCAGTACTTC. The V gene is TRBV10-3, the J gene TRBJ2-7; weak D call: TRBD2 (5 bases). Trimming cost V 6 bases and J 1 base, with 10 bases left between them. The CDR3 runs 13 residues. Germline values: CDR1 ENHRY, CDR2 SYGVKD.

Many counts were recorded for this clonotype. The chain links TRBV7-2 to TRBJ2-7, with a possible D match to TRBD2 (5 bases). Germline assignment: CDR1 SGHTA and CDR2 FQGNSA. The V and J ends lost 4 bases and 7 bases respectively, with 17 bases between them. The CDR3 runs to 14 residues. In nucleotides, the CDR3 is TGTGCCAGCAGCTCCTTGGTGGGGTCGGGAGAGCAGTACTTC. Its translation is CASSSLVGSGEQYF.

The chain combines TRBV4-1 with TRBJ1-4; TRBD1 matches 7 bases. V lost 2 bases, J lost 2 bases, and 2 bases stayed unmatched. From germline, CDR1 is MGHRA and CDR2 YSYEKL. The CDR3 is 15 amino acids. CDR3: CASSQTTGTNEKLFF. The CDR3 DNA reads as TGCGCCAGCAGCCAAACGACAGGGACTAATGAAAAACTGTTTTTT.

This clonotype was counted ten times or more. The gene calls are TRBV20-1 and TRBJ2-3, with 12 positions matching TRBD2. In germline, CDR1 is DFQATT, CDR2 SNEGSKA (reference sequence). This CDR3 is 14 amino acids long. V shed 6 bases, J shed 6 bases, and the junction held 7 bases outside the gene matches. This CDR3 reads CSAKLAGGGDTQYF. DNA of the CDR3: TGCAGTGCAAAACTAGCGGGGGGCGGGGATACGCAGTATTTT.

This clonotype was detected many times. The chain employs TRBV2 and TRBJ2-2; 9 bases are a match to TRBD1. The CDR3 runs 19 residues. The V and J ends lost 0 bases and 0 bases, in that order; junction bases with no gene match: 8. Per germline, CDR1 SNHLY and CDR2 FYNNEI. The CDR3 spells CASSEAGQGGFTNTGELFF. The CDR3, as DNA: TGTGCCAGCAGTGAAGCGGGACAGGGAGGTTTCACGAACACCGGGGAGCTGTTTTTT.

This clonotype was counted ten times or more. The chain uses TRBV7-8 and TRBJ2-3; D is unresolved. V was pared by 5 bases and J by 2 bases, with 8 bases between. Per germline, CDR1 SGHVS and CDR2 FQNEAQ. The CDR3 is made up of 13 amino acids. CDR3 sequence (DNA): TGTGCCAGCAGCCTATTCCCCACAGATACGCAGTATTTT. Translation: CASSLFPTDTQYF.

V and J are TRBV19 and TRBJ1-2; tentative D call: TRBD1 (5 bases). V was pared by 6 bases and J by 5 bases, with 10 bases between. Germline assignment: CDR1 LNHDA and CDR2 SQIVND (reference sequence). The CDR3 consists of 12 residues. The CDR3 protein is CASSDGAYGYTF. The CDR3 DNA reads TGTGCCAGTAGCGACGGGGCTTATGGCTACACCTTC.

This clonotype was detected ten times or more. The rearrangement links TRBV20-1 to TRBJ1-1; 8 positions agree with TRBD1. CDR1 is DFQATT and CDR2 is SNEGSKA in the germline V gene (reference sequence). The ends lost 6 bases at V and 5 bases at J; junction bases unmatched: 14. The CDR3 extends over 15 amino acids. CDR3 sequence: CSATPRQGPGTEAFF. As DNA, the CDR3 is TGCAGTGCGACCCCTAGACAGGGGCCGGGGACTGAAGCTTTCTTT.

This clonotype was recorded a few times. The gene calls are TRBV20-1 and TRBJ2-5; D perhaps matches TRBD2 (6 bases). Germline V gene lookup returns CDR1 DFQATT and CDR2 SNEGSKA (reference sequence). This CDR3 has 12 residues. Trimming left V 6 bases short and J 2 bases short, with 10 bases between. In nucleotides, the CDR3 is TGCAGTGCCCTGGGACTTCAAGAGACCCAGTACTTC. Translated: CSALGLQETQYF.

This clonotype was found a few times. The rearrangement joins TRBV10-3 to TRBJ1-1; TRBD1 matches 7 bases. This CDR3 contains 12 residues. The germline V gene encodes CDR1 ENHRY and CDR2 SYGVKD. J gave up 4 bases and V 5 bases, and 1 base lay outside the gene matches. The CDR3 here is CAISSGGTEAFF. CDR3 nucleotide sequence: TGTGCCATCAGTTCAGGGGGCACTGAAGCTTTCTTT.

The chain has TRBV20-1 and TRBJ2-2; 9 bases line up with TRBD2. CDR1 DFQATT and CDR2 SNEGSKA come from the germline V gene (reference sequence). The CDR3 has 15 residues. J lost 2 bases, V lost 6 bases, and 7 bases had no gene match. This chain's CDR3 is CSARRLAVNTGELFF. In nucleotides, the CDR3 is TGCAGTGCCAGAAGACTAGCGGTCAACACCGGGGAGCTGTTTTTT.

The chain joins TRBV2 to TRBJ2-3; D is perhaps TRBD1 (5 bases). The CDR3 contains 11 residues. Deletions cut 11 bases from V and 6 bases from J, with 12 bases between. Germline values: CDR1 SNHLY, CDR2 FYNNEI. The CDR3 region is CAGQGYDTQYF. CDR3 in DNA: TGTGCCGGACAAGGGTACGATACGCAGTATTTT.

This clonotype was seen repeatedly, ten times or more. The chain couples TRBV28 to TRBJ2-3; 8 nucleotides agree with TRBD2. The CDR3 loop spans 14 amino acids. Germline V gene sequence: CDR1 MDHEN, CDR2 SYDVKM. The CDR3 is CATAPAGDAITQYF. The CDR3 DNA reads as TGTGCTACAGCCCCAGCGGGGGATGCGATTACGCAGTATTTT.

Worth noting for this clonotype: A much bigger clone sits one base away, suggesting this may be a read error. The chain couples TRBV6-6 to TRBJ1-6; D not resolved. Germline V CDR1 and CDR2: MNHNY, SVGAGI (reference sequence). V lost 8 bases, J lost 7 bases, and 9 bases lay in between. The CDR3 has 12 residues. CDR3 protein: CASRAGNSPLHF. CDR3 nucleotides: TGTGCCAGCCGGGCCGGCAATTCACCCCTCCACTTT.